This T cell receptor (beta chain) was recorded in a study of T cells in Graves' hyperthyroidism and ophthalmopathy. On the study more broadly: Blood from the periphery was taken at initial diagnosis, before any treatment.

This clonotype was detected only a few times. V shed 0 bases, J shed 6 bases, and the junction held 3 bases outside the gene matches. The CDR3 is 16 amino acids. CDR1 SGHTA and CDR2 FQGTGA come from the germline V gene. RNA transcripts were the template for amplifying TCR beta CDR3 regions. The TCR CDR3 was amplified in a first-round RT-PCR using the HTBI primer set. TCRdb re-called the multiplex PCR reads through MiXCR, storing one row per CDR3 protein. The repertoire holds nearly 600,000 distinct CDR3 sequences, with 11% to 15% as singletons. Inclusion characteristics of ophthalmopathy patients comprised a Clinical Activity Score of at least 3, a NOSPECS grade of at least 4, and duration under 3 months. Isolation of PBMCs was performed on 8.5 to 10 ml fresh peripheral blood.

This TCR was recovered from a woman aged 18-30 years with Graves' ophthalmopathy. The specimen was blood. V gene TRBV7-3 combines with J gene TRBJ2-1, with 12 bases fitting TRBD2. CDR3 region: CASSLTRLAGVNEQFF. The CDR3 region has the DNA TGTGCCAGCAGCTTAACCCGACTAGCGGGAGTCAATGAGCAGTTCTTC. Variable domain in full (rest from reference TRBV7-3 and TRBJ2-1): GAGVSQTPSNKVTEKGKYVELRCDPISGHTALYWYRQSLGQGPEFLIYFQGTGAADDSGLPNDRFFAVRPEGSVSTLKIQRTERGDSAVYLCASSLTRLAGVNEQFFGPGTRLTVL.